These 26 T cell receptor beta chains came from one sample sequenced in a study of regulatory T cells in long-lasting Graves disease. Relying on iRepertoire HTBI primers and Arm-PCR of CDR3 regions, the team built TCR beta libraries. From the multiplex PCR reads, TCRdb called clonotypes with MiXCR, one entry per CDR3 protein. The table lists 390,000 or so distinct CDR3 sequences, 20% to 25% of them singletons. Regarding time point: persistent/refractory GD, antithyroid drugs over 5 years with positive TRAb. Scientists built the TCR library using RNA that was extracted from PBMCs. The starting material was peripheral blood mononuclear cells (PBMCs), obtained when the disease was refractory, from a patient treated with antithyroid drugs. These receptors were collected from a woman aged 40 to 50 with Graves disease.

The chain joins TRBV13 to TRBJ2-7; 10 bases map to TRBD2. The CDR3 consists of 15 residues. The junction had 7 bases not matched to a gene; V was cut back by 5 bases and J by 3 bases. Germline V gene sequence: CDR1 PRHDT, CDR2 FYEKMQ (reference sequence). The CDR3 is CASSPGLAEVYEQYF. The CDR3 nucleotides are TGTGCCAGCAGCCCAGGACTAGCGGAAGTCTACGAGCAGTACTTC. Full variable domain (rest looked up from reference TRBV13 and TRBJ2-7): AAGVIQSPRHLIKEKRETATLKCYPIPRHDTVYWYQQGPGQDPQFLISFYEKMQSDKGSIPDRFSAQQFSDYHSELNMSSLELGDSALYFCASSPGLAEVYEQYFGPGTRLTVT.

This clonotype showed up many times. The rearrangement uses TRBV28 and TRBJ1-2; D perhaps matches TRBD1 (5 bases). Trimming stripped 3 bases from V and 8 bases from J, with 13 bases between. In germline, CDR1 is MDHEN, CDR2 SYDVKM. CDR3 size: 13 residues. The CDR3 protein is CASSFLGGEGYTF. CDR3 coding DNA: TGTGCCAGCAGTTTCCTGGGGGGAGAAGGCTACACCTTC.

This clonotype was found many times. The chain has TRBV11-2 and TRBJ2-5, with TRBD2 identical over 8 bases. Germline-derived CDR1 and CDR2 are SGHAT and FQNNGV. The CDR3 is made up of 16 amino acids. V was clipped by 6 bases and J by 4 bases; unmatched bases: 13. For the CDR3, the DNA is TGTGCCAGCAGTTTCTCCCAGGTTGCGGGAGGAGAGACCCAGTACTTC. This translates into CASSFSQVAGGETQYF. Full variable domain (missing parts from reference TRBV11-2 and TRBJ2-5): EAGVAQSPRYKIIEKRQSVAFWCNPISGHATLYWYQQILGQGPKLLIQFQNNGVVDDSQLPKDRFSAERLKGVDSTLKIQPAKLEDSAVYLCASSFSQVAGGETQYFGPGTRLLVL.

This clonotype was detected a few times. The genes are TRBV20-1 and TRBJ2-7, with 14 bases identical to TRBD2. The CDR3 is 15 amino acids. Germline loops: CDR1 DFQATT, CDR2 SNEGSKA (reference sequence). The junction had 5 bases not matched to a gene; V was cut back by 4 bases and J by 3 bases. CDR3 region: CSAKIGTSGSYEQYF. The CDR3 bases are TGCAGTGCTAAAATCGGGACTAGCGGGAGCTACGAGCAGTACTTC.

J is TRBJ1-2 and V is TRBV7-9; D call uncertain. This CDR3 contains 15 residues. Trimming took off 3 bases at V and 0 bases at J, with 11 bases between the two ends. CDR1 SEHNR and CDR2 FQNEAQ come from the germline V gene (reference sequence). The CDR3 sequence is CASSFLLPANYGYTF. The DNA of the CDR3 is TGTGCCAGCAGCTTTCTCTTGCCGGCTAACTATGGCTACACCTTC.

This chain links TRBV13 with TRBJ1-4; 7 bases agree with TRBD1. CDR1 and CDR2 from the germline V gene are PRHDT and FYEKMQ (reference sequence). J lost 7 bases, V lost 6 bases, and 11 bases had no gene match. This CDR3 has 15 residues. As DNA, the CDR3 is TGTGCCAGCAGTTCAAGGGTAGGGGGCCTTGAAAAACTGTTTTTT. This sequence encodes CASSSRVGGLEKLFF.

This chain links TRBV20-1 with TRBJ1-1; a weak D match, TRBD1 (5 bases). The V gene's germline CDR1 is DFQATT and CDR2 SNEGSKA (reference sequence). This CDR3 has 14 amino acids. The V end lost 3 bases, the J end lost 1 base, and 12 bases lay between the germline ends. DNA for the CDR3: TGCAGTGCTAGGAACTGGGACCGGAACACTGAAGCTTTCTTT. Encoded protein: CSARNWDRNTEAFF.

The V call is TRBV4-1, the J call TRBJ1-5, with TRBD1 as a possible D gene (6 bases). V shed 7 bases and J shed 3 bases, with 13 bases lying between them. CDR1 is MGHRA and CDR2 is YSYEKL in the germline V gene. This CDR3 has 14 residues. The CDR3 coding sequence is TGCGCCAGCAAAGGGCAGGGGAACAATCAGCCCCAGCATTTT. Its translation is CASKGQGNNQPQHF.

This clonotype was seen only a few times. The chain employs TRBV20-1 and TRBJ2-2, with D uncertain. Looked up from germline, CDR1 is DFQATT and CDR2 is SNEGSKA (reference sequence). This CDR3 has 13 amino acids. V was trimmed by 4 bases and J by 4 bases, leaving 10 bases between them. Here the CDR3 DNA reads TGCAGTGCTACAAGAGAGAGCACCGGGGAGCTGTTTTTT. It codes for CSATRESTGELFF.

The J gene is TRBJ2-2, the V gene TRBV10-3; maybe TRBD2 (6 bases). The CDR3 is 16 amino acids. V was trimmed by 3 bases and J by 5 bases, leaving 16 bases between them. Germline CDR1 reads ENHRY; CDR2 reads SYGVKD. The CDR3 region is CAISEKRDSGTGELFF. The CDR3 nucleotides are TGTGCCATCAGTGAAAAAAGGGACTCCGGAACCGGGGAGCTGTTTTTT.

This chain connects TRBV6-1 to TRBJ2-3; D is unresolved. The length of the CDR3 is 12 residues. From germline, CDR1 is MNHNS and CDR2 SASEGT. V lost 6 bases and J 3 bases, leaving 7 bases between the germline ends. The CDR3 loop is CASRGWTDTQYF. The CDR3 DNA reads TGTGCCAGCAGGGGATGGACAGATACGCAGTATTTT.

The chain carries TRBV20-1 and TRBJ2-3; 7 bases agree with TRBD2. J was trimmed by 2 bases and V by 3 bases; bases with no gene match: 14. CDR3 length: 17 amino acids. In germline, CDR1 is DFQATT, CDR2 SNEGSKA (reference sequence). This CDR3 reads CSASLGAGAGFTDTQYF. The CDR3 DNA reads TGCAGTGCTAGCCTCGGGGCGGGAGCGGGATTCACAGATACGCAGTATTTT.

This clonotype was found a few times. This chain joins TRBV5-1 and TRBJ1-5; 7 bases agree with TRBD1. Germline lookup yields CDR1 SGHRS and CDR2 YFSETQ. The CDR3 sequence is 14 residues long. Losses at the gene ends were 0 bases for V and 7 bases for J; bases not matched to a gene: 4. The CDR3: CASSLVPGGQPQHF. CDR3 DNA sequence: TGCGCCAGCAGCTTGGTCCCAGGGGGACAGCCCCAGCATTTT.

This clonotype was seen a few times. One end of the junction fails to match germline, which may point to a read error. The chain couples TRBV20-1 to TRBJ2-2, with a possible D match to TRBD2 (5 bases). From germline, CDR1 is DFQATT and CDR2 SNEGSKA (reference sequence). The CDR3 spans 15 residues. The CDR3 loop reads CSARDRLTNTGKLFF. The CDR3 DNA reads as TGCAGTGCTAGAGATCGACTCACGAACACCGGGAAGCTGTTTTTT.

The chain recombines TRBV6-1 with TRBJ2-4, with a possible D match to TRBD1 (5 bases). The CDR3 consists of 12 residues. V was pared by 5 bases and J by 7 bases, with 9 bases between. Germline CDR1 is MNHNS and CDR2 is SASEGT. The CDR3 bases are TGTGCCAGCAGTCCCGGACATAACATTCAGTACTTC. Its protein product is CASSPGHNIQYF.

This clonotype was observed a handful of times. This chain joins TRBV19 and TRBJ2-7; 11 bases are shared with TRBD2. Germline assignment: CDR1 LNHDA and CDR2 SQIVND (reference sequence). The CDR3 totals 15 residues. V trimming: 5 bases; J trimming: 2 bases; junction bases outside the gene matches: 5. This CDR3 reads CASSPSGRTTYEQYF. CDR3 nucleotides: TGTGCCAGTAGTCCTAGCGGGAGGACAACCTACGAGCAGTACTTC. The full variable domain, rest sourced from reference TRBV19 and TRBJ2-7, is DGGITQSPKYLFRKEGQNVTLSCEQNLNHDAMYWYRQDPGQGLRLIYYSQIVNDFQKGDIAEGYSVSREKKESFPLTVTSAQKNPTAFYLCASSPSGRTTYEQYFGPGTRLTVT.

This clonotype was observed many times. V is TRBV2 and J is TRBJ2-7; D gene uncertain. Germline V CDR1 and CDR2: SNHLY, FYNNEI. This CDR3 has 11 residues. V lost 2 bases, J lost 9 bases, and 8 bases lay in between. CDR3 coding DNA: TGTGCCAGCAGTGAACGAATACCGCAGTACTTC. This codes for CASSERIPQYF.

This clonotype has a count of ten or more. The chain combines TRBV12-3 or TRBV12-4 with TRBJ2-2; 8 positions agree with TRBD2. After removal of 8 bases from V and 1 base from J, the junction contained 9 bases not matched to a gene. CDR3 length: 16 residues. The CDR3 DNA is TGTGCCAGCGGGCTTACGGGAGGGCGGAACACCGGGGAGCTGTTTTTT. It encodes CASGLTGGRNTGELFF.

The DNA of the CDR3 is TGTGCCAGCAGCAAGGTTCTGGCCCGCTCCTACGAGCAGTACTTC. Its translation: CASSKVLARSYEQYF. The chain joins TRBV7-8 to TRBJ2-7; no clear D. Trimming pared 5 bases from V and 0 bases from J, leaving 14 bases between. The CDR3 runs 15 residues. Per germline, CDR1 SGHVS and CDR2 FQNEAQ.

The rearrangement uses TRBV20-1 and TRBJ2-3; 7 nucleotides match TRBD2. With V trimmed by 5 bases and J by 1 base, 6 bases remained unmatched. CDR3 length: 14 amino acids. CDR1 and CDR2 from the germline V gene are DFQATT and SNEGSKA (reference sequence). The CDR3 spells CSAGIAGGTDTQYF. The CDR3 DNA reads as TGCAGTGCTGGAATAGCGGGTGGCACAGATACGCAGTATTTT.

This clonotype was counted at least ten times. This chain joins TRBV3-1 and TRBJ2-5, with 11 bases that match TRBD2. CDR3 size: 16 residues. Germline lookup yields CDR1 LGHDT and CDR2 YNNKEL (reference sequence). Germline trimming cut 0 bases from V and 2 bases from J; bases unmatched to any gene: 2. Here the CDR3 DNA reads TGTGCCAGCAGCCAAGACCGACTAGCGGGGCAAGAGACCCAGTACTTC. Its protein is CASSQDRLAGQETQYF.

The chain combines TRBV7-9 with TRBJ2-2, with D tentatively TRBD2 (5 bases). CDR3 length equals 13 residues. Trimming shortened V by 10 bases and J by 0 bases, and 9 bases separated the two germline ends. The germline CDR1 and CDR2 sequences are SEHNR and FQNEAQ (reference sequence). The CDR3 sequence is CATYGANTGELFF. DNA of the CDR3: TGTGCCACCTACGGGGCGAACACCGGGGAGCTGTTTTTT.

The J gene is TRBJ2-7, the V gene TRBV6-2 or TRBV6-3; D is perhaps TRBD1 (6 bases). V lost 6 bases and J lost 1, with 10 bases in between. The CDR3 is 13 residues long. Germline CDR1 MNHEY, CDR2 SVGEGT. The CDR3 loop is CASRRGHSYEQYF. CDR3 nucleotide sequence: TGTGCCAGCAGGAGGGGACATTCCTACGAGCAGTACTTC.

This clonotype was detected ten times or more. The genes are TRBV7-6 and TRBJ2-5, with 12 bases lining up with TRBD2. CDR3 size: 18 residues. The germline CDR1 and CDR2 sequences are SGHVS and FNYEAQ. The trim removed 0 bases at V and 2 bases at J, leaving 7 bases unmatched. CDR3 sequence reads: CASSLAAGTSGLQETQYF. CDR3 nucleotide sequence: TGTGCCAGCAGCTTAGCGGCCGGGACTAGCGGGCTACAAGAGACCCAGTACTTC.

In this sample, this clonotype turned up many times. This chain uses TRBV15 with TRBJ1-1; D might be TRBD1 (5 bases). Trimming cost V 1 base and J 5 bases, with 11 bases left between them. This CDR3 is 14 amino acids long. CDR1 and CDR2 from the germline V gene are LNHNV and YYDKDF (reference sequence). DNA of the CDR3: TGTGCCACCAGCAGAGCAGGGATCCGGACTGAAGCTTTCTTT. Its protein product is CATSRAGIRTEAFF.

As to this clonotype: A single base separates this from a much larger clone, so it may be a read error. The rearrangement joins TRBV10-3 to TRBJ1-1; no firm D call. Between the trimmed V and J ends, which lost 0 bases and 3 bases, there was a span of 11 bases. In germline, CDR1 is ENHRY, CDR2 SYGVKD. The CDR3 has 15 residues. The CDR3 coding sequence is TGTGCCATCAGTGAGTCAGAGGTCTTGGACACTGAAGCTTTCTTT. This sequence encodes CAISESEVLDTEAFF.